The entry below gives a single T cell receptor (beta chain) sequence along with its context. This sample is drawn from a study of CD8 T cells in Susac syndrome. Patients with Susac syndrome fulfilled recently defined diagnostic criteria for definite or probable disease. TEMRA cells were FACS-enriched, with CD8+ and CD4+ T cells isolated negatively. The RNA input was about 0.5 to 1 ug, and it was reverse transcribed with random hexamers. Multiplex PCR with immunoSEQ amplified the TCR beta CDR3 across 54 Vbeta and 13 Jbeta. TCRdb analysed the immunoSEQ multiplex PCR reads with MiXCR anew, one entry per CDR3 protein. The sample shows about 85,000 distinct CDR3 sequences, approximately 95% of them seen only once. This CDR3 spans 15 amino acids. The V end was cut by 7 bases, the J end by 0 bases, with 14 bases between. Germline V lookup: CDR1 LNHNV, CDR2 YYDKDF (reference sequence).

Sequenced material: CD8+ T cells from PBMCs. The clonotype comes from a human donor with Susac syndrome. The chain joins TRBV15 to TRBJ2-3; a weak D match, TRBD2 (5 bases). The CDR3 loop is CATNNVGLSTDTQYF. The CDR3 DNA reads as TGTGCCACCAATAACGTTGGACTTAGCACAGATACGCAGTATTTT.